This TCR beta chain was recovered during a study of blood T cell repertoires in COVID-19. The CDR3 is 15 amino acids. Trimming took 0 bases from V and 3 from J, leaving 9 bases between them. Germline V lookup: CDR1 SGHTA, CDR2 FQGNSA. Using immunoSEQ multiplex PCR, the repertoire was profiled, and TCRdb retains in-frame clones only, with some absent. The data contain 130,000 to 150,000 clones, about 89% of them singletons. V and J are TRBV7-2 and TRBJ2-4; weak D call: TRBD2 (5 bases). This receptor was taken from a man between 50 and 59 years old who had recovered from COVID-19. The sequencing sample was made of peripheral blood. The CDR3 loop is CASSLALGGKNIQYF. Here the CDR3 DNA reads TGTGCCAGCAGCTTAGCGCTTGGAGGCAAAAACATTCAGTACTTC. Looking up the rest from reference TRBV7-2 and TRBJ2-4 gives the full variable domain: GAGVSQSPSNKVTEKGKDVELRCDPISGHTALYWYRQSLGQGLEFLIYFQGNSAPDKSGLPSDRFSAERTGGSVSTLTIQRTQQEDSAVYLCASSLALGGKNIQYFGAGTRLSVL.